The clone carrying this T cell receptor beta chain was observed a few times. Its specificity is unknown. Next came a second PCR, run for roughly 7 to 12 cycles, which used a sample-barcoded 5' primer along with a J-beta primer mix. Using its own MiXCR run on the 5' RACE reads, TCRdb lists one record per CDR3 protein. The sample lists fewer than 900,000 distinct CDR3 sequences, under 40% occurring once. The sample originates from a study of blood T cells in healthy people across ages. General study results and limits: Estimated diversity that came from one million T cells was considered an underestimate.

The trim removed 4 bases at V and 4 bases at J, leaving 8 bases unmatched. The CDR3 length is 15 residues. Germline V lookup: CDR1 LNHDA, CDR2 SQIVND (reference sequence). The sequenced material came from blood. The clonotype comes from a man between 18 and 35 years old in good health. The rearrangement joins TRBV19 to TRBJ1-2; 8 positions agree with TRBD1. CDR3 bases: TGTGCCAGTAGTACACTCCGGACAGGGACCTATGGCTACACCTTC. Encoded protein: CASSTLRTGTYGYTF.